The 29 T cell receptor beta chains reported below all come from one sample, sequenced in a study of T cell clones after liver transplantation. The method was immunoSEQ multiplex PCR; TCRdb's version includes in-frame clones alone and lacks a portion of them. This repertoire shows more than 95,000 clones, approximately 78% found once; its top ten account for around 0.97%. Sequencing was performed on CD4+ T cells from blood, taken before liver transplant. Every receptor here comes from a human donor who received a liver transplant.

This clone was observed at least ten times. The chain uses TRBV7-9 and TRBJ1-6, with D maybe TRBD1 (6 bases). Germline V gene sequence: CDR1 SEHNR, CDR2 FQNEAQ (reference sequence). CDR3 length: 16 amino acids. The V and J ends lost 5 bases and 3 bases respectively, with 14 bases between them. CDR3 coding DNA: TGTGCCAGCAGCCAGGGGCAGGGGTTCTATAATTCACCCCTCCACTTT. Its protein is CASSQGQGFYNSPLHF.

This clone has just a few counts. The gene calls are TRBV29-1 and TRBJ1-4; D possibly corresponds to TRBD1 (6 bases). Trimming cost V 4 bases and J 3 bases, with 12 bases left between them. The length of the CDR3 is 14 residues. Germline V gene sequence: CDR1 SQVTM, CDR2 ANQGSEA. DNA of the CDR3: TGCAGCGTTGGGTTGGGGGGGCCTAATGAAAAACTGTTTTTT. Translating gives CSVGLGGPNEKLFF.

This chain joins TRBV28 and TRBJ2-1; TRBD1 agrees at 7 bases. Trimming cost V 1 base and J 7 bases; bases outside gene matches: 1. This CDR3 region has 13 residues. CDR1 is MDHEN and CDR2 is SYDVKM in the germline V gene. The CDR3 coding sequence is TGTGCCAGCAGTTTATCACAGGGGAATGAGCAGTTCTTC. Its translation is CASSLSQGNEQFF.

The chain carries TRBV2 and TRBJ2-5; the match to TRBD2 covers 8 bases. CDR3 length: 16 residues. J was trimmed by 2 bases and V by 6 bases; bases with no gene match: 11. Germline V gives CDR1 SNHLY, CDR2 FYNNEI. The CDR3 region has the DNA TGTGCCAGCAGACGTCCGGGACTAGTAGCGCAAGAGACCCAGTACTTC. Its translation: CASRRPGLVAQETQYF. Supplemented by reference TRBV2 and TRBJ2-5, the full variable domain reads EPEVTQTPSHQVTQMGQEVILRCVPISNHLYFYWYRQILGQKVEFLVSFYNNEISEKSEIFDDQFSVERPDGSNFTLKIRSTKLEDSAMYFCASRRPGLVAQETQYFGPGTRLLVL.

The gene calls are TRBV18 and TRBJ2-2; 9 bases are shared with TRBD1. This CDR3 has 16 amino acids. The germline CDR1 and CDR2 sequences are KGHSH and LQKENI. Losses at the gene ends were 0 bases for V and 4 bases for J; bases not matched to a gene: 3. CDR3 loop: CASSPPGTGFTGELFF. In DNA form, the CDR3 reads TGTGCCAGCTCACCACCCGGGACAGGGTTCACCGGGGAGCTGTTTTTT.

This clone appeared once. This chain uses TRBV14 with TRBJ2-3, with a possible D match to TRBD2 (7 bases). The V gene lost 1 base and the J gene lost 5 bases, with 13 bases spanning the gap. Germline CDR1 reads SGHDN; CDR2 reads FVKESK. CDR3 length: 15 amino acids. CDR3 region: CASSQVGGAGDTQYF. CDR3 sequence (DNA): TGTGCCAGCAGCCAAGTTGGGGGGGCCGGAGATACGCAGTATTTT.

This clone was found once. The chain combines TRBV9 with TRBJ2-1; 7 bases align to TRBD2. CDR3 length equals 16 residues. Germline loops: CDR1 SGDLS, CDR2 YYNGEE. Trimming cost V 3 bases and J 7 bases; bases outside gene matches: 13. The CDR3 coding sequence is TGTGCCAGCAGCGAGACCCCTACGGGAGGAAAGAATGAGCAGTTCTTC. Protein: CASSETPTGGKNEQFF.

The gene calls are TRBV7-2 and TRBJ1-1; D gene uncertain. Germline V gene lookup returns CDR1 SGHTA and CDR2 FQGNSA. The CDR3 spans 14 residues. The V end lost 4 bases, the J end lost 0 bases, and 9 bases lay between the germline ends. CDR3 protein: CASSSQPLNTEAFF. In DNA, the CDR3 is TGTGCCAGCAGCTCCCAGCCCCTGAACACTGAAGCTTTCTTT.

The chain is built from TRBV2 and TRBJ1-1; no definite D call. Germline CDR1 is SNHLY and CDR2 is FYNNEI. The V end lost 6 bases, the J end lost 8 bases, and 13 bases lay between the germline ends. CDR3 size: 12 residues. CDR3 sequence: CASSKRVPEAFF. CDR3 coding DNA: TGTGCCAGCAGCAAAAGGGTTCCCGAAGCTTTCTTT.

This clone has just a few counts. The chain has TRBV27 and TRBJ1-2; 7 positions agree with TRBD1. This CDR3 has 16 amino acids. J gave up 3 bases and V 6 bases, and 13 bases lay outside the gene matches. Germline lookup yields CDR1 MNHEY and CDR2 SMNVEV (reference sequence). CDR3 protein: CASSRQGKRGDYGYTF. DNA of the CDR3: TGTGCCAGCAGCCGACAGGGAAAGAGGGGAGACTATGGCTACACCTTC.

The sample holds a few counts of this clone. This chain connects TRBV15 to TRBJ2-5, with no clear D. V gave up 3 bases and J gave up 6 bases, with 17 bases separating them. The germline gives CDR1 LNHNV, CDR2 YYDKDF (reference sequence). CDR3 length: 15 amino acids. As DNA, the CDR3 is TGTGCCACCAGCAGCCCGGGCCCCGCAGTCCAGACCCAGTACTTC. Its protein product is CATSSPGPAVQTQYF.

Here the CDR3 DNA reads TGTGCCAGCAGCCCGGGGGGGCGAATATCCGAAGCTTTCTTT. It codes for CASSPGGRISEAFF. V usage is TRBV5-6 and J usage is TRBJ1-1; tentative D call: TRBD1 (6 bases). Germline V gene sequence: CDR1 SGHDT, CDR2 YYEEEE. Trimming cost V 4 bases and J 8 bases, with 18 bases left between them. There are 14 residues in the CDR3.

This chain joins TRBV27 and TRBJ1-4, with D uncertain. Deletions cut 4 bases from V and 7 bases from J, with 13 bases between. The CDR3 is 14 amino acids. CDR1 and CDR2 (germline): MNHEY, SMNVEV (reference sequence). This chain's CDR3 is CASSSQSWGEKLFF. The CDR3 bases are TGTGCCAGCAGTTCTCAGAGTTGGGGTGAAAAACTGTTTTTT.

The chain has TRBV6-1 and TRBJ1-1; D possibly corresponds to TRBD1 (6 bases). Per germline, CDR1 MNHNS and CDR2 SASEGT. Trimming left V 6 bases short and J 6 bases short, with 20 bases between. The CDR3 length is 15 residues. The CDR3 reads CASSQHGGGRAEAFF. CDR3 in DNA: TGTGCCAGCAGCCAACACGGCGGGGGCCGCGCTGAAGCTTTCTTT.

V is TRBV29-1 and J is TRBJ1-1; 10 bases agree with TRBD1. The CDR3 covers 13 residues. Losses at the gene ends were 4 bases for V and 11 bases for J; bases not matched to a gene: 10. Germline lookup yields CDR1 SQVTM and CDR2 ANQGSEA. The DNA of the CDR3 is TGCAGCGTTGTTCGGACAGGGGGAACCGGGGCTTTCTTT. Its protein product is CSVVRTGGTGAFF.

V is TRBV6-4 and J is TRBJ2-5; possible D gene TRBD1, 5 bases. V dropped 6 bases and J dropped 4 bases, with 12 bases sitting between them. Germline CDR1 reads MRHNA; CDR2 reads SNTAGT. CDR3 length: 13 amino acids. The CDR3 spells CASSFRRGETQYF. The CDR3 DNA follows: TGTGCCAGCAGCTTCCGTAGGGGAGAGACCCAGTACTTC.

The J gene is TRBJ1-4, the V gene TRBV13; D perhaps matches TRBD1 (5 bases). The CDR3 has 15 amino acids. V was shortened by 4 bases and J by 5 bases, with 14 bases between the two germline ends. Per the germline V gene, CDR1 is PRHDT and CDR2 is FYEKMQ (reference sequence). CDR3 loop: CASSSNGQRNEKLFF. As DNA, the CDR3 is TGTGCCAGCAGCTCAAACGGACAACGAAATGAAAAACTGTTTTTT.

This clone was detected once. The genes are TRBV16 and TRBJ2-5; weak D call: TRBD1 (5 bases). CDR1 and CDR2 from the germline V gene are KGHSY and FQNENV. The CDR3 has 15 residues. Trimming cost V 0 bases and J 5 bases, with 13 bases left between them. The CDR3: CASSQSRVRSETQYF. In nucleotides, the CDR3 is TGTGCCAGCAGCCAATCCAGGGTTCGATCCGAGACCCAGTACTTC.

The chain employs TRBV2 and TRBJ1-4; D possibly corresponds to TRBD1 (6 bases). Looked up from germline, CDR1 is SNHLY and CDR2 is FYNNEI. Trimming cost V 7 bases and J 4 bases, with 13 bases left between them. The CDR3 runs to 14 residues. For the CDR3, the DNA is TGTGCCAGCACCCCGACAGGAAATAATGAAAAACTGTTTTTT. Residues: CASTPTGNNEKLFF.

This chain connects TRBV9 to TRBJ1-1; tentatively, D is TRBD1 (5 bases). This CDR3 spans 13 amino acids. Germline loops: CDR1 SGDLS, CDR2 YYNGEE. Deletions cut 4 bases from V and 8 bases from J, with 15 bases between. The CDR3 region is CASSHSGTSEAFF. DNA for the CDR3: TGTGCCAGCAGCCACTCAGGGACGTCCGAAGCTTTCTTT.

The rearrangement joins TRBV4-1 to TRBJ1-4; D uncertain. This CDR3 is built from 12 residues. Trimming shortened V by 4 bases and J by 6 bases, and 6 bases separated the two germline ends. Germline CDR1 reads MGHRA; CDR2 reads YSYEKL. The CDR3 reads CASSRAYEKLFF. The CDR3 DNA is TGCGCCAGCAGCCGTGCGTATGAAAAACTGTTTTTT.

This chain uses TRBV2 with TRBJ1-5; 9 bases are a match to TRBD1. Trimming took 5 bases from V and 1 from J; bases not matched to a gene: 3. Germline assignment: CDR1 SNHLY and CDR2 FYNNEI. The CDR3 is 15 residues long. The CDR3 DNA reads TGTGCCAGCAGTTCTGGACAGGGGAGCAATCAGCCCCAGCATTTT. Protein sequence: CASSSGQGSNQPQHF.

This chain uses TRBV15 with TRBJ2-2; D remains unclear. Per germline, CDR1 LNHNV and CDR2 YYDKDF (reference sequence). V lost 5 bases and J 4 bases, leaving 8 bases between the germline ends. The CDR3 is 13 amino acids. CDR3 sequence (DNA): TGTGCCACCAGCGTTCTCAGCACCGGGGAGCTGTTTTTT. It encodes CATSVLSTGELFF. Drawing the rest from reference TRBV15 and TRBJ2-2, the complete variable domain is DAMVIQNPRYQVTQFGKPVTLSCSQTLNHNVMYWYQQKSSQAPKLLFHYYDKDFNNEADTPDNFQSRRPNTSFCFLDIRSPGLGDTAMYLCATSVLSTGELFFGEGSRLTVL.

The chain recombines TRBV2 with TRBJ2-4; possibly TRBD2 for D (6 bases). This CDR3 region has 15 residues. Trimming cost V 5 bases and J 1 base, with 12 bases left between them. Per the germline V gene, CDR1 is SNHLY and CDR2 is FYNNEI. The CDR3 sequence is CASSTGGLAKNIQYF. The CDR3 DNA reads TGTGCCAGCAGTACCGGGGGATTGGCCAAAAACATTCAGTACTTC.

The gene calls are TRBV7-9 and TRBJ2-1, with D possibly TRBD1 on 6 matching bases. The CDR3 totals 15 residues. The germline V gene has CDR1 SEHNR and CDR2 FQNEAQ (reference sequence). With 5 bases removed from V and 8 bases from J, the gap between germline ends came to 19 bases. CDR3 in DNA: TGTGCCAGCAGCGCCCTGGGGGCTAGAGGAGATGAGCAGTTCTTC. The encoded protein is CASSALGARGDEQFF.

The CDR3 region is CASRPTGTGGNYGYTF. The CDR3 DNA reads as TGTGCCAGTAGACCTACCGGGACAGGGGGTAACTATGGCTACACCTTC. The chain links TRBV19 to TRBJ1-2, with 11 bases fitting TRBD1. This CDR3 contains 16 residues. V shed 6 bases, J shed 1 base, and the junction held 7 bases outside the gene matches. Germline V gene lookup returns CDR1 LNHDA and CDR2 SQIVND (reference sequence).

The J gene is TRBJ1-1, the V gene TRBV5-1; D gene uncertain. The CDR3 loop spans 15 amino acids. Germline values: CDR1 SGHRS, CDR2 YFSETQ. Between the trimmed V and J ends, which lost 2 bases and 1 base, there was a span of 12 bases. The CDR3 spells CASSFSWEGNTEAFF. The CDR3 nucleotides read TGCGCCAGCAGCTTCTCGTGGGAGGGGAACACTGAAGCTTTCTTT. Filled out from reference TRBV5-1 and TRBJ1-1, the complete variable domain reads KAGVTQTPRYLIKTRGQQVTLSCSPISGHRSVSWYQQTPGQGLQFLFEYFSETQRNKGNFPGRFSGRQFSNSRSEMNVSTLELGDSALYLCASSFSWEGNTEAFFGQGTRLTVV.

CDR3 sequence: CASSLVAGDTQYF. The CDR3 DNA sequence: TGCGCCAGCAGCTTGGTAGCAGGGGATACGCAGTATTTT. This chain links TRBV5-1 with TRBJ2-3; D perhaps matches TRBD1 (5 bases). Trimming took 0 bases from V and 6 from J, leaving 8 bases between them. Germline CDR1 SGHRS, CDR2 YFSETQ. This CDR3 contains 13 residues.

The J gene is TRBJ2-7, the V gene TRBV28; D is perhaps TRBD1 (6 bases). V lost 4 bases and J lost 0, with 16 bases in between. From germline, CDR1 is MDHEN and CDR2 SYDVKM. The CDR3 runs to 16 residues. CDR3 sequence: CASSSPRTASSYEQYF. CDR3 DNA: TGTGCCAGCAGTTCCCCCCGGACAGCTTCCTCCTACGAGCAGTACTTC.